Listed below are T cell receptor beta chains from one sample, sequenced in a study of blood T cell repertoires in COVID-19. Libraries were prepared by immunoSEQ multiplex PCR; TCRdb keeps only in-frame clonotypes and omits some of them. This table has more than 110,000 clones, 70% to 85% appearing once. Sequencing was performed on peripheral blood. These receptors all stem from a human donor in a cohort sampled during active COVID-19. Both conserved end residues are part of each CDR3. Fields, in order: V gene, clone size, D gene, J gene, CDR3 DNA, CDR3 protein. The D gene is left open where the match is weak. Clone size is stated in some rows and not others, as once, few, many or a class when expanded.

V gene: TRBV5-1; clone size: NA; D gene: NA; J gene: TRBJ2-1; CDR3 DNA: TGCGCCAGCAGCAGGGGGGGCTCAAGGAACAATGAGCAGTTCTTC; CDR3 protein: CASSRGGSRNNEQFF
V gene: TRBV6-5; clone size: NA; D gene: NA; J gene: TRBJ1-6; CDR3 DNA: TGTGCCAGCAGTTACTTCCCACAACCCCGGGATTCACCCCTCCACTTT; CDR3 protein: CASSYFPQPRDSPLHF
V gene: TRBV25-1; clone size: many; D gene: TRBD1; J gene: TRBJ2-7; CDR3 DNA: TGTGCCAGCAGTGTTACTTTGGGACAGACCTACGAGCAGTACTTC; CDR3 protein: CASSVTLGQTYEQYF
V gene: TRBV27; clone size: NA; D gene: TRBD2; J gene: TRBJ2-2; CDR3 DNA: TGTGCCAGCAGTTTATTTGCGGGGGGTGTCACCGGGGAGCTGTTTTTT; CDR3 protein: CASSLFAGGVTGELFF
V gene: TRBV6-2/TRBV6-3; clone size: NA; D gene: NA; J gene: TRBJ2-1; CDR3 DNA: TGTGCCAGCAGTTATCAGGGGGGTGGACCTTACAATGAGCAGTTCTTC; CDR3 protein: CASSYQGGGPYNEQFF
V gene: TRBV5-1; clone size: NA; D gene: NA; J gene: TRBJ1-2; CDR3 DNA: TGCGCCAGCAGCTTGGGTGGCGGTTATTATGGCTACACCTTC; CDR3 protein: CASSLGGGYYGYTF
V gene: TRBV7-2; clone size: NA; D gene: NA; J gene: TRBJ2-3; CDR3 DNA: TGTGCCAGCAGCTTATCTCCGGGAGATACGCAGTATTTT; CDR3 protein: CASSLSPGDTQYF
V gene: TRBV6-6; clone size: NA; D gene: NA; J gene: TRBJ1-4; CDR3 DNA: TGTGCCAGCAGTTACGAGGCAACTAATGAAAAACTGTTTTTT; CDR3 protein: CASSYEATNEKLFF
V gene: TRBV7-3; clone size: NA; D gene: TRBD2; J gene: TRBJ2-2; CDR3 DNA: TGTGCCAGCAGCTTAAAGGGACTAGGCCCAACCGGGGAGCTGTTTTTT; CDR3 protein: CASSLKGLGPTGELFF
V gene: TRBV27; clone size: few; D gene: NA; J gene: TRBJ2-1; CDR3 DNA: TGTGCCAGCAGTTCGGACAGTCCTGGGCTGTTCTTC; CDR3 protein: CASSSDSPGLFF
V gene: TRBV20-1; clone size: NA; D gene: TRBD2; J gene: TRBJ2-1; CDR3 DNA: TGCAGTGCTAGTCACAGTAGCGGGGGGAATGAGCAGTTCTTC; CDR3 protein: CSASHSSGGNEQFF